This TCR beta chain was recorded in a study of T-cell memory formation after mild COVID-19. In the case of this clonotype: What it recognizes is unknown.

V lost 5 bases, J lost 5 bases, and 13 bases lay in between. From germline, CDR1 is SGHTA and CDR2 FQGNSA. The CDR3 loop spans 13 amino acids. The study's findings and limits: Some SARS-CoV-2-responding clones were already detected in memory before infection.

TCRdb independently ran MiXCR on the 5' RACE reads; one entry per CDR3 protein. The sample has approximately 290,000 distinct CDR3 sequences, 7.5% to 9.5% seen once. The V gene is TRBV7-2, the J gene TRBJ2-7; a weak D match, TRBD2 (7 bases). Sample: PBMCs or a T cell subset sorted from them (not recorded which). The source is a man between 18 and 35 years old who had mild COVID-19 (a few samples of this study predate the infection). Cell type and time point are not known. CDR3 in amino acids: CASSGGAKDEQYF. Written as DNA, the CDR3 is TGTGCCAGCAGCGGGGGGGCCAAGGACGAGCAGTACTTC.